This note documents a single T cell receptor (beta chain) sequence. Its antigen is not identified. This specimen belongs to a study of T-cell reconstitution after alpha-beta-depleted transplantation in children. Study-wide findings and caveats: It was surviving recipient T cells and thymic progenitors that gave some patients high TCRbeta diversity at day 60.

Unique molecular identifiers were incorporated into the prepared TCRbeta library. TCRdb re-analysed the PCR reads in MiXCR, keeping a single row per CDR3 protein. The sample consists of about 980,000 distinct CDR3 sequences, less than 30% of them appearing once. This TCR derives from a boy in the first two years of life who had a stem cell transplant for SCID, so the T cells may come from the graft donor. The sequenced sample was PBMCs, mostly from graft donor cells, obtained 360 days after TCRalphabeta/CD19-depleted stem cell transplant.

The DNA of the CDR3 is TGTGCCAGCAGCTGGGGTGGGGACACTGAAGCTTTCTTT. Translating it yields CASSWGGDTEAFF. The genes are TRBV7-3 and TRBJ1-1; no firm D call. V lost 4 bases, J lost 3 bases, and 9 bases lay in between. The CDR3 has 13 residues. Germline V CDR1 and CDR2: SGHTA, FQGTGA.